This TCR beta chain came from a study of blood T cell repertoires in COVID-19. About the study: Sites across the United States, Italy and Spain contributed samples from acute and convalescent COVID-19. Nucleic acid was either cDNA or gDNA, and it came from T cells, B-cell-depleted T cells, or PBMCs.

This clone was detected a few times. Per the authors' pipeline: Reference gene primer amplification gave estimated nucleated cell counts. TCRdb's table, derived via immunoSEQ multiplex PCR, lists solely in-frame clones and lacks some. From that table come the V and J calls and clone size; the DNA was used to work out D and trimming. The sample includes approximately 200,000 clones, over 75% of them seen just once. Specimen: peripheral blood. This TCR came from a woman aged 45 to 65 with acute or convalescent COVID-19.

This chain's CDR3 is CASSQVYNQPQHF. CDR3 coding DNA: TGTGCCAGCAGTCAGGTTTACAATCAGCCCCAGCATTTT. The chain joins TRBV27 to TRBJ1-5; D gene uncertain. This CDR3 comprises 13 residues. Trimming removed 5 bases from V and 3 bases from J, with 8 bases in between. The germline CDR1 and CDR2 sequences are MNHEY and SMNVEV (reference sequence).